Sequencing of this T cell receptor (beta chain) was carried out in a study of beta chain features in type 1 diabetes. Findings of the study overall: Type 1 diabetes patients had moderately but significantly shorter TCRB CDR3s in all four CD4+ subsets. More deletions and fewer insertions at VDJ junctions were found in patients with type 1 diabetes.

This clone was observed at least ten times. Its antigen remains unknown. The sequenced template was cDNA made from the entire isolated RNA. Generated by immunoSEQ multiplex PCR, the TCRdb table keeps only in-frame clones and is missing some. The table has around 340,000 clones, approximately 9.7% seen once. There are 11 residues in the CDR3. Trimming left V 4 bases short and J 9 bases short, with 8 bases between. Germline values: CDR1 SGHNT, CDR2 YYREEE (reference sequence). The sequenced sample was central memory CD4+ T cells from blood. The sequence derives from a man aged 25-45 years with type 1 diabetes. The chain is built from TRBV5-4 and TRBJ2-1; D ambiguous. CDR3 DNA: TGTGCCAGCAGCAACGACGGTGAGCAGTTCTTC. Amino acids: CASSNDGEQFF.